The rows below give T cell receptor beta chains drawn from one sample of a study of shared clonotypes between healthy human individuals. This table comes from immunoSEQ multiplex PCR, and its TCRdb copy is limited to in-frame clones, with some not included. The profile covers some 2,500,000 clones, with approximately 94% appearing a single time and 0.35% to 0.45% taken by the ten largest. The specimen sequenced was naive CD4+ T cells from PBMCs. The source of these receptors is a young man in good health. Some clones in this sample may be carry-over from other donors' samples. Each CDR3 is given with its conserved first and last residue. The D gene is left open where the match is weak. Size is stated for part of the rows, as once, few or many counts, or as a class when the clone is expanded.

d_call,clone_size,v_call,j_call,cdr3_aa,cdr3_nt
TRBD2,NA,TRBV5-6,TRBJ2-3,CASSLTTSGSMSDTQYF,TGTGCCAGCAGCTTGACGACTAGCGGGAGCATGTCAGATACGCAGTATTTT
NA,NA,TRBV5-4,TRBJ2-7,CALKGGPTNEQYF,TGTGCTCTAAAGGGGGGCCCGACCAACGAGCAGTACTTC
TRBD2,NA,TRBV5-1,TRBJ2-1,CASTKREGYEQFF,TGCGCCAGCACTAAGCGGGAGGGCTATGAGCAGTTCTTC
TRBD2,NA,TRBV2,TRBJ2-5,CASSETSGTWETQYF,TGTGCCAGCAGTGAAACTAGCGGGACTTGGGAGACCCAGTACTTC
TRBD2,NA,TRBV30,TRBJ2-1,CAWSVDWRTSGTKFF,TGTGCCTGGAGTGTAGATTGGCGGACTAGCGGGACGAAGTTCTTC
TRBD2,NA,TRBV19,TRBJ2-7,CASSIGGRIYEQYF,TGTGCCAGTAGTATTGGCGGGAGAATCTACGAGCAGTACTTC
NA,NA,TRBV7-9,TRBJ1-5,CASSLAGTLNQPQHF,TGTGCCAGCAGCTTAGCAGGGACCCTCAATCAGCCCCAGCATTTT
NA,NA,TRBV5-4,TRBJ1-1,CASSLAGNMNTEAFF,TGTGCCAGCAGCTTAGCAGGAAATATGAACACTGAAGCTTTCTTT
TRBD2,NA,TRBV27,TRBJ2-7,CASGGMTSGTYEQYF,TGTGCCAGCGGGGGAATGACTAGCGGGACCTACGAGCAGTACTTC
NA,NA,TRBV19,TRBJ1-2,CASSINGPRDYGYTF,TGTGCCAGTAGTATCAACGGGCCGCGAGACTATGGCTACACCTTC
NA,NA,TRBV6-1,TRBJ2-3,CASGAGTTDTQYF,TGTGCCAGTGGGGCAGGAACCACAGATACGCAGTATTTT
TRBD1,NA,TRBV6-5,TRBJ1-1,CASSYRDSATFF,TGTGCCAGCAGTTACCGGGACAGTGCAACTTTCTTT
NA,NA,TRBV28,TRBJ2-3,CASSEGGSSTDTQYF,TGTGCCAGCAGTGAGGGGGGATCTAGCACAGATACGCAGTATTTT
NA,once,TRBV6-5,TRBJ2-3,CASTGRGLSTDTQYF,TGTGCCAGCACGGGGCGGGGCCTTAGCACAGATACGCAGTATTTT
TRBD2,NA,TRBV18,TRBJ2-2,CASSGGPNGELFF,TGTGCCAGCTCGGGAGGGCCGAACGGGGAGCTGTTTTTT
TRBD2,NA,TRBV28,TRBJ2-7,CASSAGGSYEQYF,TGTGCCTCCTCGGCGGGAGGATCCTACGAGCAGTACTTC
NA,NA,TRBV6-5,TRBJ2-7,CASSWGRAVAEQYF,TGTGCCAGCAGTTGGGGAAGGGCCGTGGCCGAGCAGTACTTC
TRBD2,NA,TRBV5-4,TRBJ2-7,CASSFYRRGGDEQYF,TGTGCCAGCAGCTTCTATCGTCGGGGGGGCGACGAGCAGTACTTC
NA,NA,TRBV18,TRBJ2-5,CASLGPLGETQYF,TGTGCCAGCTTAGGACCCCTAGGAGAGACCCAGTACTTC
TRBD1,few,TRBV7-8,TRBJ1-2,CASSLEGGGHGYTF,TGTGCCAGCAGCTTAGAGGGAGGGGGCCATGGCTACACCTTC
NA,NA,TRBV19,TRBJ2-7,CASGRAGNYEQYF,TGTGCCAGTGGGCGGGCGGGAAACTACGAGCAGTACTTC
TRBD2,NA,TRBV11-2,TRBJ2-7,CASSLEVTSGRNYEQYF,TGTGCCAGCAGCTTAGAGGTGACTAGCGGGCGGAACTACGAGCAGTACTTC
TRBD1,NA,TRBV6-5,TRBJ1-2,CASSYNRGRNGYTF,TGTGCCAGCAGTTACAACAGGGGAAGGAACGGCTACACCTTC
NA,NA,TRBV27,TRBJ1-1,CASTGLGNTEAFF,TGTGCCAGCACTGGACTGGGGAACACTGAAGCTTTCTTT
NA,NA,TRBV5-6,TRBJ2-3,CASSLGVGTDTQYF,TGTGCCAGCAGCTTGGGAGTAGGCACAGATACGCAGTATTTT
NA,NA,TRBV14,TRBJ1-4,CASSQNARKLFF,TGTGCCAGCAGCCAAAACGCACGGAAACTGTTTTTT
NA,few,TRBV5-4,TRBJ1-2,CASSLAGVVNYGYTF,TGTGCCAGCAGCTTGGCCGGGGTGGTTAACTATGGCTACACCTTC
NA,few,TRBV19,TRBJ1-1,CASSMRGLAEAFF,TGTGCCAGTAGTATGAGAGGGTTGGCCGAAGCTTTCTTT
TRBD1,NA,TRBV19,TRBJ2-1,CASRTGRLGNEQFF,TGTGCCAGCCGGACAGGGAGATTGGGCAATGAGCAGTTCTTC
NA,NA,TRBV7-6,TRBJ1-1,CASSARGGWGRVAEAFF,TGTGCCAGCAGCGCCCGCGGAGGGTGGGGCAGGGTGGCTGAAGCTTTCTTT
TRBD2,NA,TRBV19,TRBJ2-3,CASSPPGTSAGDTQYF,TGTGCCAGTAGCCCGCCCGGGACTAGCGCTGGAGATACGCAGTATTTT
TRBD1,NA,TRBV9,TRBJ2-7,CASSGAGQGREQYF,TGTGCCAGCAGCGGAGCGGGACAGGGACGCGAGCAGTACTTC
NA,NA,TRBV19,TRBJ2-7,CASSILVSYEQYF,TGTGCCAGTAGTATTTTGGTCTCCTACGAGCAGTACTTC
NA,NA,TRBV21-1,TRBJ2-7,CASSQKGGYEQYF,TGTGCCAGCAGCCAAAAAGGGGGGTACGAGCAGTACTTC
NA,NA,TRBV19,TRBJ1-4,CASSMGLFRVEKLFF,TGTGCCAGTAGTATGGGTTTGTTCAGGGTGGAAAAACTGTTTTTT
NA,NA,TRBV7-7,TRBJ1-2,CASSLSRGQSNYGYTF,TGTGCCAGCAGCTTATCTAGGGGACAATCTAACTATGGCTACACCTTC
TRBD2,NA,TRBV7-3,TRBJ2-7,CASSPSGAYEQYF,TGTGCCAGCAGCCCTAGCGGAGCCTACGAGCAGTACTTC
NA,NA,TRBV28,TRBJ2-1,CASSLEGPSWVNEQFF,TGTGCCAGCAGTTTAGAAGGCCCGTCCTGGGTCAATGAGCAGTTCTTC
TRBD2,NA,TRBV27,TRBJ2-1,CASRPLAGVSYNEQFF,TGTGCCAGCAGACCTTTAGCGGGGGTCTCCTACAATGAGCAGTTCTTC
TRBD1,NA,TRBV19,TRBJ2-2,CASSPTGKRAGELFF,TGTGCCAGTAGCCCGACAGGGAAGAGGGCCGGGGAGCTGTTTTTT
TRBD2,NA,TRBV27,TRBJ2-5,CASRSSGQETQYF,TGTGCCAGCAGATCTAGCGGACAAGAGACCCAGTACTTC
TRBD1,NA,TRBV7-2,TRBJ2-4,CASSLERGGDIQYF,TGTGCCAGCAGCTTAGAGAGAGGGGGCGACATTCAGTACTTC
NA,NA,TRBV5-1,TRBJ2-7,CASSLRQGRDEQYF,TGCGCCAGCAGCTTACGACAGGGGAGGGACGAGCAGTACTTC
NA,NA,TRBV28,TRBJ1-1,CASSQGRMKDFF,TGTGCCAGCAGTCAAGGACGGATGAAAGATTTCTTT
TRBD1,few,TRBV5-1,TRBJ1-1,CASSFDRGTEAFF,TGCGCCAGCAGCTTTGACAGGGGCACTGAAGCTTTCTTT
NA,NA,TRBV18,TRBJ2-5,CASSPLAAGEETQYF,TGTGCCAGCTCACCACTGGCGGCAGGGGAAGAGACCCAGTACTTC
TRBD2,NA,TRBV2,TRBJ2-1,CASRWEGPIGEQFF,TGTGCCAGCAGGTGGGAGGGCCCGATTGGTGAGCAGTTCTTC
TRBD2,NA,TRBV5-4,TRBJ2-7,CASSGGRGQDEQYF,TGTGCCAGCAGCGGAGGGAGGGGTCAGGACGAGCAGTACTTC
NA,NA,TRBV6-6,TRBJ2-2,CASSYAGELFF,TGTGCCAGCAGTTACGCGGGGGAGCTGTTTTTT
NA,once,TRBV19,TRBJ1-5,CASRDPPDSQPQHF,TGTGCCAGCAGGGACCCACCGGATTCTCAGCCCCAGCATTTT
NA,NA,TRBV4-1,TRBJ2-2,CASSQGGTRAGNAGELFF,TGCGCCAGCAGCCAGGGGGGAACTAGGGCGGGGAACGCCGGGGAGCTGTTTTTT
NA,NA,TRBV20-1,TRBJ2-3,CSAREWNTQYF,TGCAGTGCTAGAGAATGGAACACGCAGTATTTT
NA,NA,TRBV7-2,TRBJ2-5,CASSRTPGGETQYF,TGTGCCAGCAGCCGAACTCCTGGAGGAGAGACCCAGTACTTC
NA,NA,TRBV5-1,TRBJ2-3,CASSQRPGGTDTQYF,TGCGCCAGCAGCCAACGACCCGGAGGCACAGATACGCAGTATTTT